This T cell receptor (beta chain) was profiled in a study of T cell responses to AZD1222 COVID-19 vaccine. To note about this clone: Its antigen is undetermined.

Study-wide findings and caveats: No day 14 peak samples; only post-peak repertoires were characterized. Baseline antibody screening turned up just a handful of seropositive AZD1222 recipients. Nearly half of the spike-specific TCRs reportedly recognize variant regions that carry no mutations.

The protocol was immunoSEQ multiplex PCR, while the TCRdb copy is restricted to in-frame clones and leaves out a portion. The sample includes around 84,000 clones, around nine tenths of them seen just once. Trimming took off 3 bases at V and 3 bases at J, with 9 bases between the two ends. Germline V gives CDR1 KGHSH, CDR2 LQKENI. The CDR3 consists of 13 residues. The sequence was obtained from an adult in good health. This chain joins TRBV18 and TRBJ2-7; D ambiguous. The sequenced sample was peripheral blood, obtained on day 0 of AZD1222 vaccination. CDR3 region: CASSPMDGYEQYF. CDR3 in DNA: TGTGCCAGCTCACCTATGGACGGCTACGAGCAGTACTTC.